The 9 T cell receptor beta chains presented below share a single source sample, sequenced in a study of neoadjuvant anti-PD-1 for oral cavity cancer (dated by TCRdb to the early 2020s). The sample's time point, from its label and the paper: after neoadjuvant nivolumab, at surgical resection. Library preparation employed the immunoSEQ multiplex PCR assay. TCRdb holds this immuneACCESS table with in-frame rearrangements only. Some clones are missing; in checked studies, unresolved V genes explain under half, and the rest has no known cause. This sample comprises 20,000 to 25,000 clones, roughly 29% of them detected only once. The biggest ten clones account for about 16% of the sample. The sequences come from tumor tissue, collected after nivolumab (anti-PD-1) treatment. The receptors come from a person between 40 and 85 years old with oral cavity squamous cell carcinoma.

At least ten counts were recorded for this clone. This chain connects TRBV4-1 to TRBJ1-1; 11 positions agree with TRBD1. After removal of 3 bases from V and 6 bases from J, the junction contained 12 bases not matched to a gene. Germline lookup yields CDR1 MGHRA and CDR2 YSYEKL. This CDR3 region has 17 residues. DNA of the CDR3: TGCGCCAGCAGCCACATACCGGGACAGGGGGTAAGGGCTGAAGCTTTCTTT. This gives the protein CASSHIPGQGVRAEAFF.

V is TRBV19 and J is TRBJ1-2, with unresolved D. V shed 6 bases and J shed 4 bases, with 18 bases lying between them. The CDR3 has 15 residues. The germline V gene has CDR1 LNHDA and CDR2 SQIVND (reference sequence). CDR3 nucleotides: TGTGCCAGTAGCTCCCTGGTCTCAACGGGCTATGGCTACACCTTC. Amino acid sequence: CASSSLVSTGYGYTF.

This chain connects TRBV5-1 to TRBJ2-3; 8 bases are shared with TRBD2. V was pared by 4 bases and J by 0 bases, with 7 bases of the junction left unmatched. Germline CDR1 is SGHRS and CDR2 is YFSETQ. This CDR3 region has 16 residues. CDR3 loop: CASSEGAGGSTDTQYF. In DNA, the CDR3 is TGCGCCAGCAGCGAGGGTGCGGGAGGTAGCACAGATACGCAGTATTTT.

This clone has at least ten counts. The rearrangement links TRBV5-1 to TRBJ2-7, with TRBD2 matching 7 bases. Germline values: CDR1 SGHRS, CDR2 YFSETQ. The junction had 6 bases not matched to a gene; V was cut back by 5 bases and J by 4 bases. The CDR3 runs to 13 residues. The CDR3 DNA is TGCGCCAGCAGGGCGGGAGTGGGATACGAGCAGTACTTC. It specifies CASRAGVGYEQYF.

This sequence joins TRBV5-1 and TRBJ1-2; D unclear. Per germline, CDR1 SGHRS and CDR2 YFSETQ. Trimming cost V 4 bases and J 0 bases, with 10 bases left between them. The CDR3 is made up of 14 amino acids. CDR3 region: CASSPRTTNYGYTF. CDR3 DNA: TGCGCCAGCAGCCCGCGGACGACTAACTATGGCTACACCTTC. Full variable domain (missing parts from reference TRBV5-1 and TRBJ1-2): KAGVTQTPRYLIKTRGQQVTLSCSPISGHRSVSWYQQTPGQGLQFLFEYFSETQRNKGNFPGRFSGRQFSNSRSEMNVSTLELGDSALYLCASSPRTTNYGYTFGSGTRLTVV.

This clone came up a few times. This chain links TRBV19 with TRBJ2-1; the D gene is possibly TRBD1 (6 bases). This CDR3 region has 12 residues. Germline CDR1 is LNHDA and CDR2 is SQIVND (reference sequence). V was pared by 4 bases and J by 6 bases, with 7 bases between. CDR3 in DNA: TGTGCCAGTAGTACACAGGGCAATGAGCAGTTCTTC. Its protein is CASSTQGNEQFF.

Written as DNA, the CDR3 is TGTGCCAGTAGTGCGGGTACCACCTACGAGCAGTACTTC. This translates into CASSAGTTYEQYF. The J gene is TRBJ2-7, the V gene TRBV19, with TRBD2 as a possible D gene (5 bases). CDR3 length: 13 residues. Germline CDR1 and CDR2: LNHDA and SQIVND (reference sequence). V was pared by 5 bases and J by 2 bases, with 10 bases between.

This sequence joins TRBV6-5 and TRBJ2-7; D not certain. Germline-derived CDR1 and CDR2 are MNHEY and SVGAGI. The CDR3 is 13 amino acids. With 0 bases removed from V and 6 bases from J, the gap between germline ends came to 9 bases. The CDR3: CASSYSILTEQYF. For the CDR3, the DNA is TGTGCCAGCAGTTACTCCATCCTCACCGAGCAGTACTTC.

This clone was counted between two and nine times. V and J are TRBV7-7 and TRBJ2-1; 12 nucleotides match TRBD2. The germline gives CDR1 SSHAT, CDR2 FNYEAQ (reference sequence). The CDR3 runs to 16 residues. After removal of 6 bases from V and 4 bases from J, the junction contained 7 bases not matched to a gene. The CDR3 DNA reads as TGTGCCAGCAGACTGAGGACTAGCGGGGATTACAATGAGCAGTTCTTC. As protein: CASRLRTSGDYNEQFF.